Presented here are 26 T cell receptor beta chains from one specimen sequenced in a study of identical twins. TCRdb called the 5' RACE reads again in MiXCR, with one record for every CDR3 protein. Of over 500,000 distinct CDR3 sequences in the sample, less than 25% were seen once. These records were also assigned to another study, of T cells expressing NK-cell markers.

Sequenced sample: CD4+ T cells sorted from blood. These receptor sequences come from a woman between 18 and 30 years old in good health.

The chain links TRBV20-1 to TRBJ1-3; possibly TRBD1 for D (5 bases). The CDR3 totals 14 residues. The V gene's germline CDR1 is DFQATT and CDR2 SNEGSKA (reference sequence). V lost 0 bases, J lost 7 bases, and 13 bases lay in between. The CDR3 sequence: CSARDSTAGNTIYF. The CDR3 nucleotides are TGCAGTGCTAGAGATTCGACAGCGGGGAACACCATATATTTT.

The chain recombines TRBV18 with TRBJ2-5, with D tentatively TRBD1 (7 bases). V was trimmed by 3 bases and J by 1 base, leaving 12 bases between them. Germline V gene sequence: CDR1 KGHSH, CDR2 LQKENI. The CDR3 consists of 15 residues. In DNA, the CDR3 is TGTGCCAGCTCACCTTCAGGGGGAGGCCAAGAGACCCAGTACTTC. Residues: CASSPSGGGQETQYF.

This clonotype came up a few times. The chain recombines TRBV20-1 with TRBJ2-3; D uncertain. V lost 3 bases to trimming and J lost 7 bases, with 14 bases between them. Per germline, CDR1 DFQATT and CDR2 SNEGSKA (reference sequence). The CDR3 has 13 amino acids. CDR3 nucleotide sequence: TGCAGTGCTAGGATATTCGCGCGCAATACGCAGTATTTT. It specifies CSARIFARNTQYF.

This clonotype was counted only a few times. The chain is built from TRBV6-5 and TRBJ2-2; D is ambiguous. This CDR3 is built from 15 residues. The V end lost 0 bases, the J end lost 1 base, and 6 bases lay between the germline ends. CDR1 and CDR2 (germline): MNHEY, SVGAGI. The CDR3 loop is CASSYSAGNTGELFF. The CDR3 nucleotides are TGTGCCAGCAGTTACTCAGCAGGGAACACCGGGGAGCTGTTTTTT.

CDR3: CASSRHGASELTQYF. The CDR3 bases are TGTGCCAGCAGCCGCCACGGGGCATCGGAGTTGACCCAGTACTTC. V is TRBV3-1 and J is TRBJ2-5; tentatively, D is TRBD1 or TRBD2 (5 bases each). V was trimmed by 4 bases and J by 7 bases, leaving 19 bases between them. Looked up from germline, CDR1 is LGHDT and CDR2 is YNNKEL (reference sequence). This CDR3 is built from 15 residues.

The rearrangement links TRBV3-1 to TRBJ2-3; 7 bases map to TRBD2. Germline V gene data show CDR1 as LGHDT and CDR2 as YNNKEL (reference sequence). The length of the CDR3 is 15 residues. V was clipped by 5 bases and J by 1 base; unmatched bases: 6. The CDR3 DNA reads as TGTGCCAGCAGCACCCCGGGGAGGGGCACAGATACGCAGTATTTT. This gives the protein CASSTPGRGTDTQYF.

The CDR3 loop is CSARDPGLAGPSYEQYF. DNA for the CDR3: TGCAGTGCTAGGGACCCCGGACTAGCGGGACCCTCCTACGAGCAGTACTTC. The chain recombines TRBV20-1 with TRBJ2-7; 12 bases match TRBD2. The CDR3 length is 17 residues. The ends lost 3 bases at V and 0 bases at J; junction bases unmatched: 9. Looked up from germline, CDR1 is DFQATT and CDR2 is SNEGSKA (reference sequence).

This clonotype showed up just a few times. The chain links TRBV6-6 to TRBJ1-1, with D unresolved. Germline loops: CDR1 MNHNY, CDR2 SVGAGI (reference sequence). V was shortened by 5 bases and J by 11 bases, with 18 bases between the two germline ends. The CDR3 extends over 13 amino acids. CDR3: CASSQEVNQRAFF. The CDR3 nucleotides are TGTGCCAGCAGTCAGGAGGTCAACCAGCGGGCTTTCTTT.

J is TRBJ2-7 and V is TRBV20-1, with a tentative D call TRBD1 (5 bases). V lost 6 bases to trimming and J lost 5 bases, with 14 bases between them. The CDR3 is 12 amino acids. CDR1 and CDR2 from the germline V gene are DFQATT and SNEGSKA (reference sequence). The CDR3: CSAKPTGNEQYF. CDR3 DNA sequence: TGCAGTGCCAAACCAACAGGTAACGAGCAGTACTTC.

This clonotype was counted ten times or more. The J gene is TRBJ1-1, the V gene TRBV12-3 or TRBV12-4; D is unresolved. Between the trimmed V and J ends, which lost 7 bases and 3 bases, there was a span of 15 bases. The CDR3 has 14 amino acids. CDR3 in amino acids: CASTPGMRYTEAFF. The CDR3 DNA reads as TGTGCCAGCACCCCCGGGATGAGGTACACTGAAGCTTTCTTT.

The V gene is TRBV5-1, the J gene TRBJ2-3; maybe TRBD2 (5 bases). Trimming cost V 1 base and J 4 bases, with 13 bases left between them. Germline V lookup: CDR1 SGHRS, CDR2 YFSETQ. The CDR3 is 15 residues long. The CDR3 spells CASSLYVSVPDTQYF. The CDR3 DNA sequence: TGCGCCAGCAGCTTGTACGTTAGCGTGCCAGATACGCAGTATTTT.

This sequence joins TRBV7-3 and TRBJ2-3, with D possibly TRBD2 on 5 matching bases. The V end was cut by 6 bases, the J end by 3 bases, with 10 bases between. The V gene's germline CDR1 is SGHTA and CDR2 FQGTGA. There are 13 residues in the CDR3. The CDR3 DNA reads TGTGCCAGCAGATCCCCGGGGACAGATACGCAGTATTTT. It specifies CASRSPGTDTQYF.

The V and J genes are TRBV20-1 and TRBJ2-1; TRBD2 aligns across 9 bases. Unmatched junction bases numbered 7, after V lost 6 bases and J lost 10 bases. Per germline, CDR1 DFQATT and CDR2 SNEGSKA (reference sequence). The CDR3 loop spans 12 amino acids. In DNA form, the CDR3 reads TGCAGTGCACGGACTAGCGTATTAGAGCAGTTCTTC. Translation: CSARTSVLEQFF.

The chain recombines TRBV5-1 with TRBJ1-1, with 7 bases identical to TRBD1. Germline loops: CDR1 SGHRS, CDR2 YFSETQ. V lost 0 bases and J lost 6; bases outside the gene matches: 5. This CDR3 region has 14 residues. CDR3 nucleotide sequence: TGCGCCAGCAGCTTGGGAACCCAGGGGGCTGAAGCTTTCTTT. Protein: CASSLGTQGAEAFF.

This clonotype turned up a few times. V usage is TRBV6-5 and J usage is TRBJ2-4, with D possibly being TRBD2 (5 bases). The CDR3 spans 15 residues. With 2 bases removed from V and 0 bases from J, the gap between germline ends came to 8 bases. Germline V gene lookup returns CDR1 MNHEY and CDR2 SVGAGI. The DNA for the CDR3 is TGTGCCAGCAGTTACAGCCGGGGAGCCAAAAACATTCAGTACTTC. Protein: CASSYSRGAKNIQYF.

This rearrangement joins TRBV12-3 or TRBV12-4 to TRBJ1-2; 7 bases align to TRBD1. The length of the CDR3 is 13 residues. V shed 3 bases and J 6 bases; nucleotides not matched to a gene: 4. The CDR3 DNA sequence: TGTGCCAGCAGTTTGAACAGGGGAGATGGCTACACCTTC. Translated: CASSLNRGDGYTF.

Only a few counts were recorded for this clonotype. This sequence joins TRBV29-1 and TRBJ2-3, with unresolved D. The CDR3 runs to 13 residues. Per the germline V gene, CDR1 is SQVTM and CDR2 is ANQGSEA. The V gene lost 6 bases and the J gene lost 0 bases, with 10 bases spanning the gap. CDR3 sequence: CSVRPSSTDTQYF. CDR3 bases: TGCAGCGTCAGACCGTCCAGCACAGATACGCAGTATTTT.

This clonotype was counted between two and nine times. This chain connects TRBV12-3 or TRBV12-4 to TRBJ2-1, with 10 bases identical to TRBD2. The trim removed 3 bases at V and 7 bases at J, leaving 6 bases unmatched. The CDR3 is 15 residues long. In DNA form, the CDR3 reads TGTGCCAGCAGTTTCGTCCAGCGGGGGGGAAATGAGCAGTTCTTC. This codes for CASSFVQRGGNEQFF.

There are a few counts of this clonotype. The V gene is TRBV6-1, the J gene TRBJ2-5, with TRBD2 matching over 9 bases. The CDR3 is made up of 13 amino acids. In germline, CDR1 is MNHNS, CDR2 SASEGT. Trimming took 8 bases from V and 2 from J; bases not matched to a gene: 3. The CDR3, as DNA: TGTGCCAGCCGACTAGCGGCGCAAGAGACCCAGTACTTC. Protein sequence: CASRLAAQETQYF.

This chain joins TRBV12-3 or TRBV12-4 and TRBJ2-1, with 10 bases matching TRBD1. The CDR3 runs to 15 residues. Unmatched junction bases numbered 8, after V lost 7 bases and J lost 5 bases. The CDR3 loop reads CASTRGQGRDNEQFF. In DNA, the CDR3 is TGTGCCAGCACTCGGGGACAGGGGAGGGACAATGAGCAGTTCTTC.

The chain is built from TRBV7-6 and TRBJ2-2, with D unclear. This CDR3 has 13 residues. V was clipped by 2 bases and J by 6 bases, with 7 bases between them. Germline V gene sequence: CDR1 SGHVS, CDR2 FNYEAQ. CDR3 region: CASSLRPAGELFF. The CDR3, as DNA: TGTGCCAGCAGCTTACGACCGGCCGGGGAGCTGTTTTTT.

The table lists this clonotype with a few counts. CDR3 sequence (DNA): TGTGCCAGCAGCTTACAGGAGTACAATGAGCAGTTCTTC. Translated, it gives CASSLQEYNEQFF. This rearrangement joins TRBV11-2 to TRBJ2-1; D gene ambiguous. The germline V gene encodes CDR1 SGHAT and CDR2 FQNNGV. The V end lost 2 bases, the J end lost 4 bases, and 6 bases lay between the germline ends. This CDR3 spans 13 amino acids.

This clonotype appeared once. V is TRBV9 and J is TRBJ2-2; possible D gene TRBD1, 6 bases. Germline lookup yields CDR1 SGDLS and CDR2 YYNGEE. This CDR3 is built from 16 residues. V was shortened by 2 bases and J by 6 bases, with 17 bases between the two germline ends. The DNA of the CDR3 is TGTGCCAGCAGCGTCCCTGGCAGGGGTTACGCCGGGGAGCTGTTTTTT. This encodes CASSVPGRGYAGELFF.

V gene TRBV7-2 combines with J gene TRBJ2-1; D may be TRBD1 (7 bases). Trimming removed 4 bases from V and 3 bases from J, with 16 bases in between. CDR1 and CDR2 (germline): SGHTA, FQGNSA. The CDR3 is 16 residues long. The CDR3 DNA sequence: TGTGCCAGCAGCTCTCGGGTGCGGGACAGCTACAATGAGCAGTTCTTC. It encodes CASSSRVRDSYNEQFF.

This chain connects TRBV5-1 to TRBJ2-1; 7 bases map to TRBD2. In germline, CDR1 is SGHRS, CDR2 YFSETQ. The V segment lost 3 bases and the J segment 1 base; nucleotides outside the gene matches: 1. CDR3 length: 14 residues. This chain's CDR3 is CASSWGGSYNEQFF. CDR3 coding DNA: TGCGCCAGCAGCTGGGGGGGGTCCTACAATGAGCAGTTCTTC.

This clonotype was recorded many times. The V and J genes are TRBV5-1 and TRBJ2-3; the D gene is possibly TRBD1 (6 bases). V lost 1 base to trimming and J lost 4 bases, with 7 bases between them. From germline, CDR1 is SGHRS and CDR2 YFSETQ. The CDR3 is 13 amino acids. The chain's CDR3 is CASSLTGSDTQYF. The CDR3 region has the DNA TGCGCCAGCAGCTTGACAGGGTCAGATACGCAGTATTTT.